The clone carrying this TCR beta chain was counted a single time. The antigen remains undetermined. The data were taken from a study of cytomegalovirus exposure and HLA in healthy donors. PCR primers comprised 60 Vbeta and 13 Jbeta primers. Profiled with immunoSEQ multiplex PCR; TCRdb holds only in-frame clones, not every one. Of approximately 150,000 clones listed, around 77% are singletons. General study results and limits: The study assumed roughly uniform donor sequencing depth for presence/absence analyses. As a later analysis showed, a missense DCLRE1C variant was linked to trimming of TCR beta V- and J-genes.

Losses at the gene ends were 4 bases for V and 7 bases for J; bases not matched to a gene: 12. The CDR3 covers 15 residues. In germline, CDR1 is SGHRS, CDR2 YFSETQ. The chain links TRBV5-1 to TRBJ1-2; 8 bases line up with TRBD1. The sequence was obtained from a woman between 55 and 75 years old in good health and CMV-seronegative. Sequencing was performed on PBMCs. CDR3 sequence (DNA): TGCGCCAGCAGCCCTCGGACAGGGTTGGATGCTGGCTACACCTTC. As protein: CASSPRTGLDAGYTF.